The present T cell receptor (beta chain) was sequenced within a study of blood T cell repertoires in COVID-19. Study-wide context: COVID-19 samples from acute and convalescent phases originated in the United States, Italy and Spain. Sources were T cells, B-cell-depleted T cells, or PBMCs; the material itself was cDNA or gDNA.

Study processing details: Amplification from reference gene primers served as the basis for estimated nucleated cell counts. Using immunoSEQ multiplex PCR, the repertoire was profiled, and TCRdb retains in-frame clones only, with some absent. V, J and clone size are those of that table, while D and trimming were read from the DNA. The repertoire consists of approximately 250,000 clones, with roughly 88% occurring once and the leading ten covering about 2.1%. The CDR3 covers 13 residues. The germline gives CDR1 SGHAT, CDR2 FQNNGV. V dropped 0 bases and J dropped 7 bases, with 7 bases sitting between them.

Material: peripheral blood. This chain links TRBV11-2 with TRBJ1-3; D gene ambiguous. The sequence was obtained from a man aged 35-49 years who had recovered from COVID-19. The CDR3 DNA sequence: TGTGCCAGCAGCTTAGATCCCTCGAACACCATATATTTT. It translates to CASSLDPSNTIYF.